These 20 T cell receptor beta chains share one sample of origin, sequenced in a study of CD8+CD57+ T cells in acquired aplastic anemia. The template for TCR beta VDJ and CDR3 sequence profiling was genomic DNA. TCRdb redid the calling of the reads with MiXCR, one entry per CDR3 protein. This sample carries around 210,000 distinct CDR3 sequences, 65% of them seen once, and the ten largest clones take 58%. All patients picked for sequencing had shown, by flow cytometry, an expansion of CD8+CD57+ cells. Sequencing was performed on sorted CD4+, CD8+, or CD8+CD57+ T cells (not recorded which) from PBMCs. Receptors were obtained from a human donor with aplastic anemia.

Concerning this clonotype: At one of its ends the junction is not consistent with the germline gene, which may arise from a read error. The chain recombines TRBV19 with TRBJ2-7; 12 bases are a match to TRBD2. The CDR3 covers 15 residues. Germline CDR1 and CDR2: LNHDA and SQIVND (reference sequence). The CDR3 loop reads CASSNGLAGTYGQYF. The CDR3 DNA reads TGTGCCAGTAGTAACGGACTAGCGGGGACCTACGGGCAGTACTTC.

Concerning this clonotype: One end of the junction varies from germline; a read error may be responsible. The CDR3 spells CASSLSSAEKLFF. The CDR3 nucleotides read TGTGCTAGCAGCTTGAGTTCGGCTGAAAAACTGTTTTTT. The rearrangement uses TRBV7-7 and TRBJ1-4, with D uncertain. CDR3 size: 13 residues. Per germline, CDR1 SSHAT and CDR2 FNYEAQ (reference sequence).

This clonotype came up a few times. The V gene is TRBV12-3 or TRBV12-4, the J gene TRBJ2-1; the D call may be TRBD1 or TRBD2 (5 bases each). The V and J ends lost 4 bases and 3 bases respectively, with 16 bases between them. The length of the CDR3 is 16 residues. This CDR3 is CASSSIGTGNYNEQFF. CDR3 coding DNA: TGTGCCAGCAGTTCTATAGGGACCGGTAACTACAATGAGCAGTTCTTC.

This chain connects TRBV20-1 to TRBJ2-7; 8 bases fit TRBD1. Germline assignment: CDR1 DFQATT and CDR2 SNEGSKA (reference sequence). After removal of 6 bases from V and 4 bases from J, the junction contained 14 bases not matched to a gene. The CDR3 sequence is 15 residues long. The CDR3 DNA reads TGCAGTGCGCGAAGCCCACAGGGGGTCCTGTACGAGCAGTACTTC. Its protein product is CSARSPQGVLYEQYF.

The table lists this clonotype with a few counts. The chain has TRBV10-3 and TRBJ1-4; a possible D gene is TRBD1 (6 bases). Between the trimmed V and J ends, which lost 2 bases and 3 bases, there was a span of 7 bases. Germline V gene sequence: CDR1 ENHRY, CDR2 SYGVKD. The CDR3 covers 14 residues. The CDR3 sequence is CAISETGPNEKLFF. The CDR3 nucleotides are TGTGCCATCAGTGAGACAGGGCCTAATGAAAAACTGTTTTTT.

This clonotype has only a few counts. The gene calls are TRBV27 and TRBJ1-6, with 8 positions matching TRBD1. V gave up 2 bases and J gave up 2 bases; unmatched junction bases: 5. CDR1 is MNHEY and CDR2 is SMNVEV in the germline V gene (reference sequence). The CDR3 runs 17 residues. DNA for the CDR3: TGTGCCAGCAGTTTAATCAGGGGGCCGGCCTATAATTCACCCCTCCACTTT. It translates to CASSLIRGPAYNSPLHF.

This clonotype showed up many times. The chain couples TRBV5-5 to TRBJ2-1; D uncertain. There are 13 residues in the CDR3. Germline V gene data show CDR1 as SGHKS and CDR2 as YYEKEE (reference sequence). Trimming removed 4 bases at V and 5 bases at J, with 10 bases between. The CDR3 DNA reads as TGTGCCAGCAGCACCTTTCAGAACAATGAGCAGTTCTTC. It specifies CASSTFQNNEQFF. Full variable domain (remainder filled in from reference TRBV5-5 and TRBJ2-1): DAGVTQSPTHLIKTRGQQVTLRCSPISGHKSVSWYQQVLGQGPQFIFQYYEKEERGRGNFPDRFSARQFPNYSSELNVNALLLGDSALYLCASSTFQNNEQFFGPGTRLTVL.

The chain uses TRBV7-8 and TRBJ2-5, with TRBD2 matching 12 bases. The CDR3 runs to 16 residues. V lost 5 bases and J lost 0; bases outside the gene matches: 4. The V gene's germline CDR1 is SGHVS and CDR2 FQNEAQ. In nucleotides, the CDR3 is TGTGCCAGCAGCCCGGGACTAGCGGGTGACCAAGAGACCCAGTACTTC. Its translation is CASSPGLAGDQETQYF.

The chain couples TRBV7-7 to TRBJ2-1, with a possible D match to TRBD1 (6 bases). Germline assignment: CDR1 SSHAT and CDR2 FNYEAQ (reference sequence). This CDR3 is 11 amino acids long. Trimming stripped 3 bases from V and 10 bases from J, with 7 bases between. The CDR3 DNA reads as TGTGCCAGCAGCTTCGGACAGGAGCAGTTCTTC. The encoded protein is CASSFGQEQFF.

The chain employs TRBV9 and TRBJ1-2, with TRBD1 matching 8 bases. The germline CDR1 and CDR2 sequences are SGDLS and YYNGEE. The CDR3 is made up of 16 amino acids. J lost 6 bases, V lost 3 bases, and 13 bases had no gene match. The CDR3 here is CASSERALETGDGYTF. For the CDR3, the DNA is TGTGCCAGCAGCGAGCGCGCGCTTGAGACAGGGGATGGCTACACCTTC.

This sequence joins TRBV12-3 or TRBV12-4 and TRBJ1-1, with 7 bases matching TRBD1. The CDR3 loop spans 16 amino acids. V shed 4 bases, J shed 2 bases, and the junction held 10 bases outside the gene matches. The CDR3 DNA sequence: TGTGCCAGCAGTTCTATAGGGGGCCAGGGAAACACTGAAGCTTTCTTT. Its translation: CASSSIGGQGNTEAFF.

This chain uses TRBV10-1 with TRBJ2-3; TRBD2 is a possible D gene (7 bases). CDR1 and CDR2 (germline): WNHNN, SYGVQD (reference sequence). Trimming removed 3 bases from V and 13 bases from J, with 17 bases in between. CDR3 length equals 13 residues. The CDR3 DNA reads as TGCGCCAGCAGTGAAATGTCGGGCGGGGGCAAGTATTTT. This gives the protein CASSEMSGGGKYF.

The chain combines TRBV5-4 with TRBJ2-7, with no clear D. The length of the CDR3 is 12 residues. Trimming pared 4 bases from V and 4 bases from J, leaving 9 bases between. CDR1 and CDR2 from the germline V gene are SGHNT and YYREEE (reference sequence). CDR3 coding DNA: TGTGCCAGCAGCGGAAGTAGATACGAGCAGTACTTC. It encodes CASSGSRYEQYF. The variable domain in full, with the rest retrieved from reference TRBV5-4 and TRBJ2-7, is ETGVTQSPTHLIKTRGQQVTLRCSSQSGHNTVSWYQQALGQGPQFIFQYYREEENGRGNFPPRFSGLQFPNYSSELNVNALELDDSALYLCASSGSRYEQYFGPGTRLTVT.

This chain joins TRBV24-1 and TRBJ1-1, with D maybe TRBD1 (5 bases). This CDR3 is 13 amino acids long. Germline V lookup: CDR1 KGHDR, CDR2 SFDVKD. V lost 4 bases to trimming and J lost 4 bases, with 9 bases between them. The CDR3: CATSEGRGTEAFF. Written as DNA, the CDR3 is TGTGCCACCAGTGAAGGGAGGGGCACTGAAGCTTTCTTT.

This chain uses TRBV20-1 with TRBJ2-2; 10 bases match TRBD2. This CDR3 is built from 14 residues. Germline loops: CDR1 DFQATT, CDR2 SNEGSKA (reference sequence). The junction had 1 base not matched to a gene; V was cut back by 5 bases and J by 1 base. The CDR3 sequence: CSAVAGGNTGELFF. The CDR3 DNA reads as TGCAGTGCTGTAGCGGGAGGGAACACCGGGGAGCTGTTTTTT.

This clonotype occurred once. V is TRBV9 and J is TRBJ1-3; 7 bases are shared with TRBD1. The CDR3 is 15 amino acids. Losses at the gene ends were 0 bases for V and 2 bases for J; bases not matched to a gene: 2. Germline assignment: CDR1 SGDLS and CDR2 YYNGEE. In nucleotides, the CDR3 is TGTGCCAGCAGCGTAGACGGGACAGCTGGAAACACCATATATTTT. Residues: CASSVDGTAGNTIYF.

V gene TRBV24-1 combines with J gene TRBJ2-5, with unresolved D. V was clipped by 3 bases and J by 4 bases, with 14 bases between them. The germline gives CDR1 KGHDR, CDR2 SFDVKD. The CDR3 is 15 residues long. CDR3 residues: CATSDPQSFGETQYF. The CDR3, as DNA: TGTGCCACCAGTGATCCCCAGAGTTTTGGAGAGACCCAGTACTTC.

This clonotype has more than one count but fewer than ten. This sequence joins TRBV6-4 and TRBJ2-6, with TRBD2 identical over 12 bases. The ends lost 2 bases at V and 4 bases at J; junction bases unmatched: 0. The germline V gene has CDR1 MRHNA and CDR2 SNTAGT. The CDR3 covers 16 residues. The CDR3 bases are TGTGCCAGCAGTGACGGGACTAGCGGGGGGGCCAACGTCCTGACTTTC. Its translation is CASSDGTSGGANVLTF.

The V call is TRBV5-1, the J call TRBJ2-6; possibly TRBD1 for D (6 bases). The CDR3 spans 15 residues. Trimming stripped 4 bases from V and 3 bases from J, with 11 bases between. Germline CDR1 is SGHRS and CDR2 is YFSETQ. DNA of the CDR3: TGCGCCAGCAGCCCCACAGGGAATGGGGCCAACGTCCTGACTTTC. Translation gives CASSPTGNGANVLTF.

The chain combines TRBV2 with TRBJ2-7; 9 bases are shared with TRBD2. Germline CDR1 reads SNHLY; CDR2 reads FYNNEI. CDR3 size: 14 residues. After removal of 6 bases from V and 2 bases from J, the junction contained 5 bases not matched to a gene. CDR3 amino acids: CASSLAGYTYEQYF. In DNA, the CDR3 is TGTGCCAGCAGCCTAGCGGGGTACACCTACGAGCAGTACTTC.